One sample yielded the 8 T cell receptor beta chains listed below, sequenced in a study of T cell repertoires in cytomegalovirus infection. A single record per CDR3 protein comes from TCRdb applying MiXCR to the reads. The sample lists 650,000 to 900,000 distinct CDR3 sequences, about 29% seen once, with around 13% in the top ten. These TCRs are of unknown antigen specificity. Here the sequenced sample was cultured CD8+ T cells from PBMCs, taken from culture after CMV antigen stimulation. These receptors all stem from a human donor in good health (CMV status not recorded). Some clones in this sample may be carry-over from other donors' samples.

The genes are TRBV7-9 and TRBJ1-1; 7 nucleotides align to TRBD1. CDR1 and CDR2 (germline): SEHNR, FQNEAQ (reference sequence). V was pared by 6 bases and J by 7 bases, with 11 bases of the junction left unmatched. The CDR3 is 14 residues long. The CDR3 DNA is TGTGCCAGCAGGGCCGAAGACAGGGAATTTGAAGCTTTCTTT. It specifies CASRAEDREFEAFF.

In nucleotides, the CDR3 is TGCAGCGTTAAGACCGACAGTTCCTACGAGCAGTACTTC. Amino acid sequence: CSVKTDSSYEQYF. The rearrangement joins TRBV29-1 to TRBJ2-7, with D possibly TRBD1 on 5 matching bases. The CDR3 has 13 amino acids. Germline V CDR1 and CDR2: SQVTM, ANQGSEA. Trimming shortened V by 5 bases and J by 1 base, and 12 bases separated the two germline ends.

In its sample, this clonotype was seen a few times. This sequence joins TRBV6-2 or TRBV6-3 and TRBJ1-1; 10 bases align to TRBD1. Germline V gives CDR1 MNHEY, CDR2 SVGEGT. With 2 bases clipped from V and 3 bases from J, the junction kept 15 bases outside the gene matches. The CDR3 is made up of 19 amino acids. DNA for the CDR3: TGTGCCAGCAGTTACGGCTACCTCGGACAGGGGGAAGGATACACTGAAGCTTTCTTT. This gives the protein CASSYGYLGQGEGYTEAFF.

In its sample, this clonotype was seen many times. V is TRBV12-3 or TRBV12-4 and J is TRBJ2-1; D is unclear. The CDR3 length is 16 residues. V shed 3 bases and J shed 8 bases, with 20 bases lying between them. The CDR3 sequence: CASSFLRDRSLDEQFF. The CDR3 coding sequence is TGTGCCAGCAGTTTTCTCCGAGACCGGAGTTTGGATGAGCAGTTCTTC.

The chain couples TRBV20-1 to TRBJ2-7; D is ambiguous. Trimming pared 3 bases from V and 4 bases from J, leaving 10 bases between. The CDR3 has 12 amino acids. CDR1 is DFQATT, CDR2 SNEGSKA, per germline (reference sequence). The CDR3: CSASGRSYEQYV. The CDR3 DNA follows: TGCAGTGCTAGTGGCCGGTCGTACGAGCAGTACGTC.

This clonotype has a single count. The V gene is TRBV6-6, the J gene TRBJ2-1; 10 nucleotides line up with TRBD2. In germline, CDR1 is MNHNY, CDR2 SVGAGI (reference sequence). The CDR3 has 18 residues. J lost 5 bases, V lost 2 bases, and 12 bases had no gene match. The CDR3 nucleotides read TGTGCCAGCAGTTACCCGACTAGCGGGTTAACCCCAAACAATGAGCAGTTCTTC. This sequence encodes CASSYPTSGLTPNNEQFF.

CDR3: CSVIRVGGNTIYF. In nucleotides, the CDR3 is TGCAGCGTTATTAGGGTGGGAGGAAACACCATATATTTT. The rearrangement uses TRBV29-1 and TRBJ1-3; D is uncertain. Germline CDR1 SQVTM, CDR2 ANQGSEA. With 5 bases removed from V and 4 bases from J, the gap between germline ends came to 12 bases. This CDR3 has 13 amino acids.

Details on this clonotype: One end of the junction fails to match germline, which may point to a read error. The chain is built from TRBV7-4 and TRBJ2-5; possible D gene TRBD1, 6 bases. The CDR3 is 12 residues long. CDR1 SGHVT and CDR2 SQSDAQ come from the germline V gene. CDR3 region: CDSSPGEETQYF. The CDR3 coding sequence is TGTGACAGCAGCCCAGGGGAAGAGACCCAGTACTTC.